This is a list of T cell receptor beta chains from one sample in a study of cytomegalovirus exposure and HLA in healthy donors. Sequencing used immunoSEQ multiplex PCR; TCRdb keeps in-frame clones, though not all of them. This table holds 99,000 or so clones, approximately 79% found once. The sequenced sample was PBMCs. Receptors were obtained from a man between 60 and 75 years old in good health and CMV-seropositive. Each CDR3 is given with its conserved first and last residue. Fields, in order: V gene, J gene, CDR3 protein.

TRBV5-1	TRBJ2-3	CASSLGQGGTDTQYF
TRBV5-4	TRBJ1-1	CASSPSGDFPFSEAFF
TRBV5-4	TRBJ2-7	CATWGGSERPYF
TRBV6-1	TRBJ1-2	CASSLDRVPRGYTF
TRBV7-2	TRBJ1-2	CASSPQTGSYGYTF
TRBV7-2	TRBJ2-6	CASSPSGANVLTF
TRBV9	TRBJ2-1	CASRPGISYNEQFF
TRBV6-6	TRBJ2-7	CASSYLGTSGAYEQYF
TRBV25-1	TRBJ2-3	CASSEPAGMVDTQYF
TRBV6-6	TRBJ1-5	CASTGLPRSNQPQHF
TRBV30	TRBJ2-3	CAWSVRKGPTDTQYF
TRBV19	TRBJ2-3	CASSLGQGGDTQYF
TRBV7-9	TRBJ2-7	CASSHPGQGDYEQYF
TRBV2	TRBJ2-2	CATARRGGTGELFF
TRBV20-1	TRBJ2-1	CSARDVQEQFF
TRBV6-5	TRBJ1-5	CASKGSSNQPQHF
TRBV5-1	TRBJ2-3	CASSLDSYTDTQYF
TRBV7-2	TRBJ1-4	CASSPGWGGDEKLFF
TRBV5-1	TRBJ2-2	CASYRDLISGELFF
TRBV2	TRBJ2-5	CASTGGTGETQYF
TRBV5-1	TRBJ2-5	CASSINPSGETQYF
TRBV5-4	TRBJ2-5	CASSTGTEETQYF
TRBV19	TRBJ1-5	CASRAGYSNQPQHF
TRBV12-5	TRBJ2-7	CASALGLLNYEQYF
TRBV5-1	TRBJ2-3	CASSPGLAGITDTQYF
TRBV12-2	TRBJ1-5	CASRPGPRDTHIQPQHF
TRBV5-1	TRBJ1-4	CASSVGSSNEKLFF
TRBV27	TRBJ2-2	CASSPLFGDRMENTGELFF
TRBV21-1	TRBJ1-4	CASSKQGGGPTNEKLFF
TRBV25-1	TRBJ1-3	CASRGQSSGNTIYF
TRBV11-2	TRBJ1-1	CASSLTEGDTEAFF